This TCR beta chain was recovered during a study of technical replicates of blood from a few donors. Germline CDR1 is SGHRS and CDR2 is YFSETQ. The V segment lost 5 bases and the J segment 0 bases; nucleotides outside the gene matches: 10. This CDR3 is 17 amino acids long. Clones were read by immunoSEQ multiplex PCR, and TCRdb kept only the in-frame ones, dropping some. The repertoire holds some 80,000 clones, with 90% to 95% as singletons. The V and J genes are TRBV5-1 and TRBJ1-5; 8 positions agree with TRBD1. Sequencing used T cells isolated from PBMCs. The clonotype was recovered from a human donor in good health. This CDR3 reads CASRGRTGRYSNQPQHF. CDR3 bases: TGCGCCAGCAGAGGCCGGACAGGGCGATATAGCAATCAGCCCCAGCATTTT.